The subject of this entry is one TCR beta chain. The target antigen is unknown. These data originate in a study of T cell responses to AZD1222 COVID-19 vaccine. Findings of the study overall: Only a handful of AZD1222 recipients were seropositive at baseline. Sampling that yielded the repertoires occurred only after the peak T cell response. Females outnumbered males among donors, who were mostly white British; clonal diversity was possibly underestimated. In the spike-specific TCR repertoire, nearly half reportedly target unmutated variant regions.

Assay: immunoSEQ multiplex PCR; the TCRdb copy retains only in-frame clones and omits some. The profile covers about 60,000 clones, with 65% to 80% appearing a single time and more than 3% taken by the ten largest. The V and J ends lost 6 bases and 4 bases, in that order; junction bases with no gene match: 11. This CDR3 region has 17 residues. Germline loops: CDR1 MGHRA, CDR2 YSYEKL. This specimen consisted of peripheral blood, obtained 28 days after the second AZD1222 dose. The sequence was collected from an adult who received the AZD1222 COVID-19 vaccine. The chain has TRBV4-1 and TRBJ2-3; TRBD2 matches at 12 bases. CDR3 coding DNA: TGCGCCAGCAGACCCGGGCTAGCGGGGGGGCCGTCAGATACGCAGTATTTT. This translates into CASRPGLAGGPSDTQYF.